Listed below are T cell receptor beta chains from one sample, sequenced in a study of CD8+ T cells in alopecia areata. The protocol was immunoSEQ multiplex PCR, while the TCRdb copy is restricted to in-frame clones and leaves out a portion. The sample contains hundreds of thousands of clones, around three fifths of which appear only once. The sample in question was CD4+ T cells sorted from blood, obtained at week 0. The receptors were sampled from a human donor with alopecia areata. Each CDR3 is given with its conserved first and last residue. A D gene is named only where the DNA matches it firmly. A clone size is listed for some rows: how often the clone was seen (once, few, many), or a class if it is expanded.

CDR3nt: TGTGCCAGCAGGTGGGACAGGGGAAGAGGCGAGCAGTACTTC; CDR3aa: CASRWDRGRGEQYF; j_gene: TRBJ2-7; abundance: once; d_gene: TRBD1; v_gene: TRBV6-5
CDR3nt: TGCGCCAGCAGTCAAAGTTGGGACAGTCACACTGAAGCTTTCTTT; CDR3aa: CASSQSWDSHTEAFF; j_gene: TRBJ1-1; abundance: .; d_gene: TRBD1; v_gene: TRBV23-1
CDR3nt: TGTGCCAGCAGTCGGGACAGGGGCGACACCATATATTTT; CDR3aa: CASSRDRGDTIYF; j_gene: TRBJ1-3; abundance: .; d_gene: TRBD1; v_gene: TRBV2
CDR3nt: TGTGCCAGCAGCGCACAGGGGATGTCAGAGACCCAGTACTTC; CDR3aa: CASSAQGMSETQYF; j_gene: TRBJ2-5; abundance: .; d_gene: TRBD1; v_gene: TRBV9
CDR3nt: TGTGCCAGCAGTTTCTATGGGAAAGGGCCGGGCACTGAAGCTTTCTTT; CDR3aa: CASSFYGKGPGTEAFF; j_gene: TRBJ1-1; abundance: .; d_gene: .; v_gene: TRBV27
CDR3nt: TGTGCCAGCAGTGTAGGGAGCTCCTACAATGAGCAGTTCTTC; CDR3aa: CASSVGSSYNEQFF; j_gene: TRBJ2-1; abundance: few; d_gene: .; v_gene: TRBV25-1
CDR3nt: TGCGCCAGCAGGTTACAGGAGGACACTGAAGCTTTCTTT; CDR3aa: CASRLQEDTEAFF; j_gene: TRBJ1-1; abundance: .; d_gene: .; v_gene: TRBV5-1
CDR3nt: TGTGCCAGCAGCTCTGACCACAATGAGCAGTTCTTC; CDR3aa: CASSSDHNEQFF; j_gene: TRBJ2-1; abundance: .; d_gene: .; v_gene: TRBV5-4
CDR3nt: TGTGCCAGCAGCTCCCGGGGCTCTGGGGCCAACGTCCTGACTTTC; CDR3aa: CASSSRGSGANVLTF; j_gene: TRBJ2-6; abundance: .; d_gene: .; v_gene: TRBV7-3
CDR3nt: TGTGCCAGCAGCTTAGACAGGATGAACACTGAAGCTTTCTTT; CDR3aa: CASSLDRMNTEAFF; j_gene: TRBJ1-1; abundance: .; d_gene: .; v_gene: TRBV7-3
CDR3nt: TGCAGCGTTGAAGGTCGGGCCGGGGGCACAGATACGCAGTATTTT; CDR3aa: CSVEGRAGGTDTQYF; j_gene: TRBJ2-3; abundance: few; d_gene: .; v_gene: TRBV29-1
CDR3nt: TGTGCCAGCAGCTTCAAATCCGGGACAGGGGCAAGCGAGCAGTTCTTC; CDR3aa: CASSFKSGTGASEQFF; j_gene: TRBJ2-1; abundance: .; d_gene: TRBD1; v_gene: TRBV7-2
CDR3nt: TGCAGCGTTAGTAAGGGGAACACTGAAGCTTTCTTT; CDR3aa: CSVSKGNTEAFF; j_gene: TRBJ1-1; abundance: .; d_gene: .; v_gene: TRBV29-1
CDR3nt: TGCAGCGTTGTTCGGACAGGGAGTGAAGCTTTCTTT; CDR3aa: CSVVRTGSEAFF; j_gene: TRBJ1-1; abundance: few; d_gene: TRBD1; v_gene: TRBV29-1
CDR3nt: TGCAGCGTTGAGAGGGGGAGGAGCACAGATACGCAGTATTTT; CDR3aa: CSVERGRSTDTQYF; j_gene: TRBJ2-3; abundance: .; d_gene: .; v_gene: TRBV29-1
CDR3nt: TGCAGCGTTGGGAAACCGGAGGGCATGAACACTGAAGCTTTCTTT; CDR3aa: CSVGKPEGMNTEAFF; j_gene: TRBJ1-1; abundance: .; d_gene: .; v_gene: TRBV29-1
CDR3nt: TGTGCCATCAGATTTGAAAAACTGTTTTTT; CDR3aa: CAIRFEKLFF; j_gene: TRBJ1-4; abundance: .; d_gene: .; v_gene: TRBV10-3
CDR3nt: TGTGCCATCAGTGAGTCAGGATGGTTGGGGGATGAGCAGTTCTTC; CDR3aa: CAISESGWLGDEQFF; j_gene: TRBJ2-1; abundance: many; d_gene: .; v_gene: TRBV10-3
CDR3nt: TGTGCCACCCGAACCGGACGGCCAAGGGCGGGAAACACCATATATTTT; CDR3aa: CATRTGRPRAGNTIYF; j_gene: TRBJ1-3; abundance: medium-sized; d_gene: .; v_gene: TRBV6-6
CDR3nt: TGTGCTAGTGGTTTGGTAAGTCGGGCTTCTATGAACACTGAAGCTTTCTTT; CDR3aa: CASGLVSRASMNTEAFF; j_gene: TRBJ1-1; abundance: .; d_gene: .; v_gene: TRBV12-5
CDR3nt: TGTGCCAGCAGCATCGAGGGACAGCAGGTCTATGGCTACACCTTC; CDR3aa: CASSIEGQQVYGYTF; j_gene: TRBJ1-2; abundance: .; d_gene: TRBD1; v_gene: TRBV7-9
CDR3nt: TGTGCCAGTAGTTGGGACGGGCCTTACGAGCAGTACTTC; CDR3aa: CASSWDGPYEQYF; j_gene: TRBJ2-7; abundance: .; d_gene: .; v_gene: TRBV19
CDR3nt: TGTGCCTGGAGCCCCCTGTCCCTCTCTGGAAACACCATATATTTT; CDR3aa: CAWSPLSLSGNTIYF; j_gene: TRBJ1-3; abundance: few; d_gene: .; v_gene: TRBV30
CDR3nt: TGTGCCAGCAGGGGACAGGGCATTGGCACAGATACGCAGTATTTT; CDR3aa: CASRGQGIGTDTQYF; j_gene: TRBJ2-3; abundance: once; d_gene: TRBD1; v_gene: TRBV2